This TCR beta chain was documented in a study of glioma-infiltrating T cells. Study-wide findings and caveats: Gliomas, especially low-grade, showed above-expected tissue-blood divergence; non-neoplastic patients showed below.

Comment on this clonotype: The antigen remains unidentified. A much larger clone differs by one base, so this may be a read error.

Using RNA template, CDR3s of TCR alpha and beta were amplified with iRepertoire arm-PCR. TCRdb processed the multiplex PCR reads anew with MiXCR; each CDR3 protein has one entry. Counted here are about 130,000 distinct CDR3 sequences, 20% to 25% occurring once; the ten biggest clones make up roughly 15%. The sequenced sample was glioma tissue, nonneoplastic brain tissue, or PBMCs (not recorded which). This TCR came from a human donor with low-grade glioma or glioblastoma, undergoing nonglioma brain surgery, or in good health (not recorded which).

CDR3 DNA: TGTGCCAGCACCCCCCGGACTGTGACTGAAGCTTTCTTT. Protein: CASTPRTVTEAFF. The V call is TRBV3-1, the J call TRBJ1-1; no definite D call. The V end was cut by 7 bases, the J end by 5 bases, with 14 bases between. Germline assignment: CDR1 LGHDT and CDR2 YNNKEL (reference sequence). The CDR3 has 13 residues.